These 7 T cell receptor beta chains share one sample of origin, sequenced in a study of T cell responses to AZD1222 COVID-19 vaccine. Here immunoSEQ multiplex PCR was the method, and the copy in TCRdb shows in-frame clones only, minus some. The profile shows roughly 200,000 clones, roughly 90% of them singletons. This sample comprised peripheral blood, obtained 28 days after the second AZD1222 dose. The receptors originated from an adult who received the AZD1222 COVID-19 vaccine.

V and J are TRBV18 and TRBJ1-5; TRBD1 might be the D (6 bases). V lost 3 bases, J lost 5 bases, and 8 bases lay in between. The germline gives CDR1 KGHSH, CDR2 LQKENI. The CDR3 sequence is 13 residues long. CDR3 nucleotide sequence: TGTGCCAGCTCACCTGACAGGTATCAGCCCCAGCATTTT. The encoded protein is CASSPDRYQPQHF.

The V and J genes are TRBV7-2 and TRBJ2-7; 9 nucleotides match TRBD2. Germline assignment: CDR1 SGHTA and CDR2 FQGNSA. The CDR3 is 16 amino acids. Losses at the gene ends were 1 base for V and 4 bases for J; bases not matched to a gene: 8. In nucleotides, the CDR3 is TGTGCCAGCAGCTTAGATAGGGCGGGAGGGCAATACGAGCAGTACTTC. Its translation: CASSLDRAGGQYEQYF.

The V and J genes are TRBV5-1 and TRBJ2-1; perhaps D is TRBD1 or TRBD2 (6 bases each). Germline loops: CDR1 SGHRS, CDR2 YFSETQ. The length of the CDR3 is 16 residues. Trimming removed 0 bases from V and 2 bases from J, with 12 bases in between. The CDR3 bases are TGCGCCAGCAGCTTGGTAGGGGGGAGTCCCTACAATGAGCAGTTCTTC. Translated, it gives CASSLVGGSPYNEQFF.

V is TRBV7-2 and J is TRBJ2-7, with 8 bases aligning to TRBD2. CDR1 is SGHTA and CDR2 is FQGNSA in the germline V gene. This CDR3 comprises 15 residues. V shed 1 base and J 6 bases; nucleotides not matched to a gene: 8. CDR3 protein: CASSLEGGLVPEQYF. In DNA form, the CDR3 reads TGTGCCAGCAGCTTAGAAGGGGGACTAGTTCCCGAGCAGTACTTC.

The chain employs TRBV12-5 and TRBJ2-1; D ambiguous. This CDR3 comprises 14 residues. V lost 2 bases and J lost 9, with 14 bases in between. CDR1 is LGHNT, CDR2 FRNRAP, per germline. The CDR3 loop is CASGLQPLAVEQFF. In DNA form, the CDR3 reads TGTGCTAGTGGTTTGCAACCACTTGCGGTTGAGCAGTTCTTC.

This clone occurred once. The chain joins TRBV7-3 to TRBJ2-1; the match to TRBD2 covers 7 bases. The germline V gene encodes CDR1 SGHTA and CDR2 FQGTGA. The ends lost 2 bases at V and 5 bases at J; junction bases unmatched: 6. The CDR3 is made up of 15 amino acids. The CDR3 loop is CASSLDGRQNNEQFF. In DNA form, the CDR3 reads TGTGCCAGCAGCTTAGACGGGAGGCAGAACAATGAGCAGTTCTTC.

This clone was found a few times. V is TRBV3-1 (or the pseudogene TRBV3-2) and J is TRBJ2-5, with D tentatively TRBD2 (6 bases). Trimming cost V 4 bases and J 5 bases, with 11 bases left between them. Germline loops: CDR1 LGHDT, CDR2 YNNKEL (reference sequence). This CDR3 contains 13 residues. The CDR3 is CASSLNGGETQYF. DNA of the CDR3: TGTGCCAGCAGCCTTAACGGAGGGGAGACCCAGTACTTC.